Below are 6 T cell receptor beta chains sequenced from a single sample in a study of preoperative IRX-2 immunotherapy in early breast cancer. Noted treatment: preoperative locoregional IRX-2 cytokine immunotherapy. Assay used: immunoSEQ multiplex PCR; TCRdb lists only in-frame clones, some missing. Of tens of thousands of clones in the sample, 90% to 95% were seen once. Collection of the sample occurred from a patient treated with IRX-2 immunotherapy. The receptor set was obtained from a human donor with breast cancer.

The rearrangement joins TRBV29-1 to TRBJ1-2; D gene unclear. The CDR3 is 11 residues long. The V gene's germline CDR1 is SQVTM and CDR2 ANQGSEA. Deletions cut 1 base from V and 7 bases from J, with 7 bases between. The CDR3: CSVEVMSGYTF. CDR3 bases: TGCAGCGTTGAAGTTATGAGTGGCTACACCTTC.

This clone has only one observation. The rearrangement joins TRBV18 to TRBJ1-5; 8 bases are shared with TRBD1. Trimming at V came to 4 bases and at J to 3 bases, leaving 8 bases not matched to a gene. Germline CDR1 and CDR2: KGHSH and LQKENI. The CDR3 runs 16 residues. CDR3 region: CASSLSTGESNQPQHF. The CDR3 nucleotides are TGTGCCAGCTCACTTTCGACAGGGGAGTCCAATCAGCCCCAGCATTTT.

This chain links TRBV6-4 with TRBJ2-1; TRBD2 aligns across 10 bases. This CDR3 region has 16 residues. Germline-derived CDR1 and CDR2 are MRHNA and SNTAGT. V shed 7 bases, J shed 2 bases, and the junction held 8 bases outside the gene matches. In DNA, the CDR3 is TGTGCCAGCATTCTTGGACTAGCGGTTACCTACAATGAGCAGTTCTTC. Protein product: CASILGLAVTYNEQFF.

V gene TRBV7-9 combines with J gene TRBJ1-2, with D tentatively TRBD1 (5 bases). Looked up from germline, CDR1 is SEHNR and CDR2 is FQNEAQ (reference sequence). The V and J ends lost 2 bases and 4 bases respectively, with 8 bases between them. The CDR3 is 13 amino acids. CDR3 bases: TGTGCCAGCAGCTTACGGGGGACCTATGGCTACACCTTC. Translating it yields CASSLRGTYGYTF. Using reference TRBV7-9 and TRBJ1-2 for the parts outside the CDR3, the full variable domain is DTGVSQNPRHKITKRGQNVTFRCDPISEHNRLYWYRQTLGQGPEFLTYFQNEAQLEKSRLLSDRFSAERPKGSFSTLEIQRTEQGDSAMYLCASSLRGTYGYTFGSGTRLTVV.

J is TRBJ1-3 and V is TRBV7-9; possible D gene TRBD1, 6 bases. V shed 2 bases and J shed 4 bases, with 12 bases lying between them. Germline V gene data show CDR1 as SEHNR and CDR2 as FQNEAQ (reference sequence). The CDR3 has 15 residues. The CDR3 reads CASSLLSGGGNTIYF. DNA of the CDR3: TGTGCCAGCAGCTTACTAAGCGGGGGCGGAAACACCATATATTTT.

The chain has TRBV4-1 and TRBJ1-4; TRBD1 aligns across 7 bases. V lost 0 bases, J lost 7 bases, and 5 bases stayed unmatched. Germline CDR1 and CDR2: MGHRA and YSYEKL. CDR3 size: 15 residues. CDR3 nucleotide sequence: TGCGCCAGCAGCCAAGATGGTGCAGGGGGTGAAAAACTGTTTTTT. Its protein product is CASSQDGAGGEKLFF.